This T cell receptor (beta chain) is from a study of read filtering for tumor transcriptome and immune sequencing. Looking at the study overall: Patients were about 17 male and around 15 female, mean age 65.9 years, range about 40 to 85. DNase treatment preceded whole-transcriptome library preparation.

The CDR3 totals 14 residues. Germline CDR1 and CDR2: MGHDK and SYGVNS. V dropped 6 bases and J dropped 4; count of bases not matched to a gene: 8. The library was built from around 400 ng RNA with molecular barcoded adaptors for alpha/delta and beta/gamma chains. TCRdb itself ran the reads through MiXCR, one entry per CDR3 protein. The table shows 20,000 or so distinct CDR3 sequences, with more than 20% occurring only once. Note on this clonotype: Its antigen remains unknown.

Study-level results: Correlation between methods rose after single-read clonotypes were removed. The sorted CD138-negative fraction was a mixed bone marrow immune population, not purified T cells.

The sequence was obtained from a donor at least 40 years old with multiple myeloma. This chain connects TRBV25-1 to TRBJ1-2; TRBD1 agrees at 7 bases. Sequenced: a population of CD138-negative cells sorted from bone marrow. CDR3 residues: CASRADGTAYGYTF. The DNA for the CDR3 is TGTGCCAGCAGAGCCGACGGGACAGCCTATGGCTACACCTTC.